The 9 T cell receptor beta chains below all came from one sample that was sequenced in a study of cytomegalovirus exposure and HLA in healthy donors. The PCR contained 60 Vbeta and 13 Jbeta primers. TCRdb's copy holds only in-frame clones and misses some; the assay was immunoSEQ multiplex PCR. The sample lists about 94,000 clones; 75% to 80% were seen once. Sequencing input: PBMCs. The source of these receptors is a woman in her thirties or forties in good health and CMV-seronegative.

This chain uses TRBV29-1 with TRBJ2-3; tentative D call: TRBD1 (5 bases). The CDR3 contains 14 residues. Germline CDR1 is SQVTM and CDR2 is ANQGSEA. Trimming shortened V by 3 bases and J by 0 bases, and 10 bases separated the two germline ends. CDR3 DNA: TGCAGCGTTGAGGGGCGCGCTAGCACAGATACGCAGTATTTT. This codes for CSVEGRASTDTQYF.

The rearrangement joins TRBV27 to TRBJ1-1, with 8 positions matching TRBD1. Germline V gives CDR1 MNHEY, CDR2 SMNVEV (reference sequence). This CDR3 is built from 14 residues. The trim removed 5 bases at V and 0 bases at J, leaving 2 bases unmatched. CDR3 residues: CASSQDRVNTEAFF. The CDR3 bases are TGTGCCAGCAGTCAGGACAGGGTGAACACTGAAGCTTTCTTT.

This clone was counted once. This rearrangement joins TRBV6-6 to TRBJ1-5; 10 bases agree with TRBD1. Germline CDR1 MNHNY, CDR2 SVGAGI (reference sequence). This CDR3 spans 14 amino acids. Losses at the gene ends were 9 bases for V and 4 bases for J; bases not matched to a gene: 6. CDR3 region: CASNGGQGNQPQHF. CDR3 nucleotide sequence: TGTGCCAGTAATGGGGGACAGGGGAATCAGCCCCAGCATTTT.

This clone has only one observation. The CDR3: CASSFGQFAQPQHF. The CDR3 nucleotides are TGTGCCAGCAGCTTCGGACAGTTCGCTCAGCCCCAGCATTTT. V gene TRBV13 combines with J gene TRBJ1-5, with D maybe TRBD1 (6 bases). The germline V gene encodes CDR1 PRHDT and CDR2 FYEKMQ (reference sequence). The CDR3 is made up of 14 amino acids. Trimming removed 3 bases from V and 6 bases from J, with 12 bases in between.

J is TRBJ1-4 and V is TRBV6-6, with D perhaps matching TRBD1 (6 bases). Germline CDR1 MNHNY, CDR2 SVGAGI (reference sequence). The CDR3 sequence is 15 residues long. Trimming cost V 6 bases and J 7 bases, with 18 bases left between them. The CDR3 protein is CASSLVGRGVEKLFF. CDR3 bases: TGTGCCAGCAGCTTAGTGGGCAGGGGAGTTGAAAAACTGTTTTTT.

The rearrangement uses TRBV10-3 and TRBJ2-2; the D gene is possibly TRBD2 (7 bases). V lost 8 bases and J 4 bases, leaving 14 bases between the germline ends. The CDR3 totals 14 residues. Germline values: CDR1 ENHRY, CDR2 SYGVKD. The DNA for the CDR3 is TGTGCCATCGGGGGGGGCGCGGGCACCGGGGAGCTGTTTTTT. Residues: CAIGGGAGTGELFF.

This chain uses TRBV4-1 with TRBJ1-2; 8 nucleotides line up with TRBD1. V dropped 3 bases and J dropped 7; count of bases not matched to a gene: 7. CDR3 size: 14 residues. CDR1 is MGHRA and CDR2 is YSYEKL in the germline V gene. The CDR3 sequence: CASSHTGGQGGYTF. The DNA for the CDR3 is TGCGCCAGCAGCCATACAGGGGGACAAGGTGGCTACACCTTC.

The gene calls are TRBV29-1 and TRBJ1-2, with D tentatively TRBD1 (5 bases). CDR1 is SQVTM, CDR2 ANQGSEA, per germline. Trimming took off 5 bases at V and 6 bases at J, with 10 bases between the two ends. This CDR3 is built from 11 residues. The CDR3 here is CSVLDTDGYTF. The CDR3 DNA sequence: TGCAGCGTTTTGGACACCGATGGCTACACCTTC.

V usage is TRBV19 and J usage is TRBJ2-1, with D maybe TRBD2 (6 bases). V was pared by 5 bases and J by 10 bases, with 15 bases between. CDR3 size: 13 residues. The germline V gene has CDR1 LNHDA and CDR2 SQIVND (reference sequence). This chain's CDR3 is CASSLGARDEQFF. DNA for the CDR3: TGTGCCAGTAGTCTCGGGGCGCGGGACGAGCAGTTCTTC.